This entry lists 26 T cell receptor beta chains sequenced from one sample in a study of cytomegalovirus exposure and HLA in healthy donors. PCR was performed using 60 Vbeta and 13 Jbeta primers. Some clones are missing from TCRdb's copy, which holds only in-frame ones; the method was immunoSEQ multiplex PCR. Seen here are roughly 71,000 clones, 60% to 75% observed once, and the top ten hold roughly a fifth. The sequenced sample consisted of PBMCs. The receptors were gathered from a man aged 40-50 years in good health and CMV-seropositive.

The chain carries TRBV6-5 and TRBJ1-2; D call uncertain. There are 12 residues in the CDR3. Germline CDR1 reads MNHEY; CDR2 reads SVGAGI. Trimming shortened V by 5 bases and J by 2 bases, and 6 bases separated the two germline ends. The CDR3 DNA follows: TGTGCCAGCAGTGAAGCCAACTATGGCTACACCTTC. It is translated as CASSEANYGYTF.

Only a few counts were recorded for this clone. An end of the junction differs from the germline gene, which may be a read error. The rearrangement joins TRBV28 to TRBJ2-5; TRBD2 aligns across 10 bases. CDR3 size: 12 residues. Germline lookup yields CDR1 MDHEN and CDR2 SYDVKM. The CDR3 protein is CVSGGARETQYF. CDR3 in DNA: TGTGTCAGCGGGGGGGCCCGTGAGACCCAGTACTTC. Using reference TRBV28 and TRBJ2-5 for the parts outside the CDR3, the full variable domain is DVKVTQSSRYLVKRTGEKVFLECVQDMDHENMFWYRQDPGLGLRLIYFSYDVKMKEKGDIPEGYSVSREKKERFSLILESASTNQTSMYLCVSGGARETQYFGPGTRLLVL.

The count of this clone is one. The V gene is TRBV18, the J gene TRBJ1-1; the D is unclear. The V gene lost 5 bases and the J gene lost 1 base, with 11 bases spanning the gap. Germline V CDR1 and CDR2: KGHSH, LQKENI. The CDR3 totals 14 residues. The CDR3 reads CASSSTYQNTEAFF. The CDR3 DNA sequence: TGTGCCAGCTCATCCACTTATCAGAACACTGAAGCTTTCTTT.

The chain is built from TRBV10-3 and TRBJ2-2, with D perhaps matching TRBD2 (7 bases). V lost 6 bases to trimming and J lost 3 bases, with 14 bases between them. The CDR3 is made up of 15 amino acids. CDR1 is ENHRY and CDR2 is SYGVKD in the germline V gene. The CDR3 here is CAIRSREGDTGELFF. The CDR3 DNA reads TGTGCCATCAGGTCCAGGGAGGGGGACACCGGGGAGCTGTTTTTT.

This rearrangement joins TRBV6-1 to TRBJ2-1; possibly TRBD1 for D (8 bases). The CDR3 consists of 15 residues. Germline loops: CDR1 MNHNS, CDR2 SASEGT. V shed 9 bases and J shed 5 bases, with 20 bases lying between them. CDR3 DNA sequence: TGTGCCAGTACACTACAGGGGGGGACGAACAATGAGCAGTTCTTC. It translates to CASTLQGGTNNEQFF.

J is TRBJ1-4 and V is TRBV2, with D perhaps TRBD1 (5 bases). V lost 10 bases and J lost 0, with 15 bases in between. Germline V gives CDR1 SNHLY, CDR2 FYNNEI. This CDR3 is built from 15 residues. CDR3 DNA sequence: TGTGCCACCGGGGGGTCCGGGACAACTAATGAAAAACTGTTTTTT. Protein: CATGGSGTTNEKLFF.

J is TRBJ2-7 and V is TRBV9; 7 nucleotides match TRBD2. The junction had 7 bases not matched to a gene; V was cut back by 4 bases and J by 3 bases. This CDR3 has 14 residues. CDR1 is SGDLS, CDR2 YYNGEE, per germline. DNA for the CDR3: TGTGCCAGCAGCCCTAGCGGAGGTAACTACGAGCAGTACTTC. Its protein is CASSPSGGNYEQYF.

This clone was detected only a few times. V usage is TRBV6-5 and J usage is TRBJ1-4; 10 bases agree with TRBD1. CDR1 and CDR2 (germline): MNHEY, SVGAGI. V trimming: 0 bases; J trimming: 8 bases; junction bases outside the gene matches: 3. The CDR3 contains 15 residues. CDR3 residues: CASSYSDRGGEKLFF. CDR3 nucleotides: TGTGCCAGCAGTTACTCGGACAGGGGGGGGGAAAAACTGTTTTTT.

The genes are TRBV28 and TRBJ2-2; 7 nucleotides agree with TRBD1. Per germline, CDR1 MDHEN and CDR2 SYDVKM. V was pared by 6 bases and J by 6 bases, with 10 bases of the junction left unmatched. CDR3 length: 15 residues. Here the CDR3 DNA reads TGTGCCAGCAGCGCCAGGGACAGATGGGCCGGGGAGCTGTTTTTT. As protein: CASSARDRWAGELFF.

J is TRBJ2-3 and V is TRBV4-1; 10 nucleotides line up with TRBD1. V trimming: 0 bases; J trimming: 4 bases; junction bases outside the gene matches: 7. The germline V gene encodes CDR1 MGHRA and CDR2 YSYEKL. The CDR3 runs to 17 residues. The chain's CDR3 is CASSQERGQGRSDTQYF. In DNA form, the CDR3 reads TGCGCCAGCAGCCAAGAGCGGGGACAGGGGCGCTCAGATACGCAGTATTTT.

This clone was counted between two and nine times. V gene TRBV15 combines with J gene TRBJ2-3, with TRBD2 matching 11 bases. Germline assignment: CDR1 LNHNV and CDR2 YYDKDF (reference sequence). V lost 6 bases to trimming and J lost 6 bases; unmatched junction nucleotides: 5. The CDR3 contains 14 residues. The CDR3 nucleotides are TGTGCCACCAGTCCTAGCGGGGGGATCGATACGCAGTATTTT. This gives the protein CATSPSGGIDTQYF.

This chain uses TRBV7-9 with TRBJ1-1, with 11 positions matching TRBD1. After removal of 5 bases from V and 4 bases from J, the junction contained 6 bases not matched to a gene. The germline V gene encodes CDR1 SEHNR and CDR2 FQNEAQ (reference sequence). The CDR3 covers 15 residues. CDR3 protein: CASSPSGTGGTEAFF. The CDR3 bases are TGTGCCAGCAGCCCCTCCGGGACAGGGGGCACTGAAGCTTTCTTT.

The J gene is TRBJ1-1, the V gene TRBV7-2; D is undetermined. In germline, CDR1 is SGHTA, CDR2 FQGNSA. Trimming stripped 5 bases from V and 5 bases from J, with 21 bases between. CDR3 size: 16 residues. CDR3 DNA: TGTGCCAGCAGCCTCGCTACCTCGGTGAGAGGGACTGAAGCTTTCTTT. This encodes CASSLATSVRGTEAFF.

A few counts support this clone. V usage is TRBV6-6 and J usage is TRBJ1-1; D gene uncertain. Trimming pared 5 bases from V and 8 bases from J, leaving 12 bases between. Germline lookup yields CDR1 MNHNY and CDR2 SVGAGI (reference sequence). CDR3 size: 12 residues. The CDR3 is CASSHPPGEAFF. The CDR3 coding sequence is TGTGCCAGCAGTCACCCCCCCGGGGAAGCTTTCTTT.

This clone ranks as large. This chain uses TRBV10-3 with TRBJ1-1; possible D gene TRBD1, 5 bases. The V gene lost 4 bases and the J gene lost 6 bases, with 15 bases spanning the gap. Germline CDR1 is ENHRY and CDR2 is SYGVKD. The CDR3 consists of 14 residues. The CDR3 region is CAISGSSGRAEAFF. For the CDR3, the DNA is TGTGCCATCAGTGGGAGCTCAGGGAGGGCTGAAGCTTTCTTT.

CDR3 sequence: CASSHRDPPYEQYF. The CDR3 DNA sequence: TGTGCCAGCTCGCACAGGGACCCACCCTACGAGCAGTACTTC. J is TRBJ2-7 and V is TRBV18, with D maybe TRBD1 (6 bases). This CDR3 spans 14 amino acids. The ends were cut back, 6 bases at V and 2 bases at J, with 14 bases in the middle. The germline V gene has CDR1 KGHSH and CDR2 LQKENI.

This clone has more than one count but fewer than ten. The chain joins TRBV19 to TRBJ1-5; no reliable D call. The V end lost 0 bases, the J end lost 5 bases, and 11 bases lay between the germline ends. The CDR3 runs 15 residues. Germline CDR1 reads LNHDA; CDR2 reads SQIVND (reference sequence). The CDR3 region is CASSIDLSGDQPQHF. CDR3 bases: TGTGCCAGTAGTATAGACTTGTCCGGGGATCAGCCCCAGCATTTT. Complete variable domain (other parts from reference TRBV19 and TRBJ1-5): DGGITQSPKYLFRKEGQNVTLSCEQNLNHDAMYWYRQDPGQGLRLIYYSQIVNDFQKGDIAEGYSVSREKKESFPLTVTSAQKNPTAFYLCASSIDLSGDQPQHFGDGTRLSIL.

The chain uses TRBV5-6 and TRBJ2-4; D perhaps matches TRBD1 (6 bases). The CDR3 covers 14 residues. Trimming pared 4 bases from V and 9 bases from J, leaving 17 bases between. Germline V gene lookup returns CDR1 SGHDT and CDR2 YYEEEE. DNA for the CDR3: TGTGCCAGCAGCCCCACCACAGGGTCAACCATTCAGTACTTC. This translates into CASSPTTGSTIQYF.

The chain recombines TRBV29-1 with TRBJ2-7; 10 nucleotides align to TRBD1. This CDR3 is 14 amino acids long. Germline CDR1 and CDR2: SQVTM and ANQGSEA. V dropped 1 base and J dropped 3; count of bases not matched to a gene: 3. The CDR3 loop is CSVEAGQGIYEQYF. The CDR3, as DNA: TGCAGCGTTGAAGCGGGACAGGGGATCTACGAGCAGTACTTC.

The V and J genes are TRBV11-3 and TRBJ1-1; TRBD1 aligns across 9 bases. Germline assignment: CDR1 SGHNT and CDR2 YENEEA. The V segment lost 6 bases and the J segment 2 bases; nucleotides outside the gene matches: 4. This CDR3 is built from 14 residues. CDR3 in amino acids: CASRQGAVNTEAFF. CDR3 DNA sequence: TGTGCCAGCAGACAGGGGGCTGTTAACACTGAAGCTTTCTTT.

The chain recombines TRBV18 with TRBJ2-7; TRBD1 matches 9 bases. Trimming took 0 bases from V and 6 from J; bases not matched to a gene: 9. This CDR3 contains 16 residues. Germline values: CDR1 KGHSH, CDR2 LQKENI. CDR3 residues: CASSPPVPGTGSEQYF. The CDR3 DNA is TGTGCCAGCTCACCACCGGTCCCCGGGACAGGGTCCGAGCAGTACTTC. The full variable domain, in which reference TRBV18 and TRBJ2-7 provide the parts outside the CDR3, is NAGVMQNPRHLVRRRGQEARLRCSPMKGHSHVYWYRQLPEEGLKFMVYLQKENIIDESGMPKERFSAEFPKEGPSILRIQQVVRGDSAAYFCASSPPVPGTGSEQYFGPGTRLTVT.

This CDR3 reads CASSLHSLSGNTIYF. CDR3 bases: TGTGCCAGCAGCCTACACAGCCTCTCTGGAAACACCATATATTTT. The chain employs TRBV11-3 and TRBJ2-2; no clear D. The J call may be incorrect, as the DNA end agrees better with TRBJ1-3. This CDR3 has 15 residues. The germline gives CDR1 SGHNT, CDR2 YENEEA.

The J gene is TRBJ1-4, the V gene TRBV5-1; TRBD1 matches 8 bases. After removal of 3 bases from V and 4 bases from J, the junction contained 2 bases not matched to a gene. The CDR3 spans 14 residues. Per the germline V gene, CDR1 is SGHRS and CDR2 is YFSETQ. This CDR3 reads CASSSGQGNEKLFF. DNA for the CDR3: TGCGCCAGCAGCTCTGGACAGGGTAATGAAAAACTGTTTTTT.

The chain links TRBV5-4 to TRBJ1-3, with TRBD1 matching 7 bases. V dropped 4 bases and J dropped 2; count of bases not matched to a gene: 3. Germline V CDR1 and CDR2: SGHNT, YYREEE (reference sequence). This CDR3 contains 14 residues. CDR3 in DNA: TGTGCCAGCAGCCGGGGGACAGCTGGAAACACCATATATTTT. Protein: CASSRGTAGNTIYF.

This clone was found a few times. This sequence joins TRBV4-3 and TRBJ2-1; TRBD2 agrees at 10 bases. The CDR3 totals 15 residues. Germline-derived CDR1 and CDR2 are LGHNA and YSLEER. J lost 10 bases, V lost 1 base, and 7 bases had no gene match. This chain's CDR3 is CASSQASGGAVEQFF. The CDR3 nucleotides read TGCGCCAGCAGCCAAGCGAGCGGGGGGGCCGTGGAGCAGTTCTTC.

This clone was detected only once. The CDR3 nucleotides are TGCAGCTTTAACAGGGGCTACAATGAGCAGTTCTTC. As protein: CSFNRGYNEQFF. The genes are TRBV29-1 and TRBJ2-1; TRBD1 matches 7 bases. There are 12 residues in the CDR3. Germline CDR1 reads SQVTM; CDR2 reads ANQGSEA. The ends lost 8 bases at V and 3 bases at J; junction bases unmatched: 4.